These 28 T cell receptor beta chains were sequenced from one sample in a study of cytomegalovirus exposure and HLA in healthy donors. With 60 Vbeta and 13 Jbeta primers, the PCR was carried out. TCRdb's copy holds only in-frame clones and misses some; the assay was immunoSEQ multiplex PCR. The data show about 200,000 clones, almost 85% seen once. Source material: PBMCs. The receptor set was obtained from a woman aged 50 to 65 in good health and CMV-seronegative.

This chain connects TRBV28 to TRBJ2-7; 7 bases are shared with TRBD2. Germline values: CDR1 MDHEN, CDR2 SYDVKM. CDR3 length: 16 residues. Trimming took 4 bases from V and 7 from J; bases not matched to a gene: 16. The CDR3 DNA is TGTGCCAGCAGTTCCCTTTTGTGGGAGGGTAAGGGGGAGCAGTACTTC. Translation: CASSSLLWEGKGEQYF.

The V and J genes are TRBV16 and TRBJ1-1, with D unresolved. The CDR3 is made up of 15 amino acids. Trimming cost V 0 bases and J 1 base, with 9 bases left between them. The germline V gene encodes CDR1 KGHSY and CDR2 FQNENV. The CDR3 spells CASSQSIGPNTEAFF. The DNA for the CDR3 is TGTGCCAGCAGCCAATCGATTGGGCCGAACACTGAAGCTTTCTTT.

The chain employs TRBV4-2 and TRBJ1-2, with 7 nucleotides matching TRBD1. With 1 base clipped from V and 7 bases from J, the junction kept 6 bases outside the gene matches. CDR3 length equals 14 residues. Germline CDR1 LGHNA, CDR2 YNFKEQ. The CDR3 coding sequence is TGTGCCAGCAGCCAAGGTGACAGGGTATTTGGCTACACCTTC. This translates into CASSQGDRVFGYTF.

The J gene is TRBJ2-6, the V gene TRBV27; TRBD1 matches 12 bases. The CDR3 runs to 16 residues. CDR1 is MNHEY and CDR2 is SMNVEV in the germline V gene (reference sequence). The V gene end was trimmed by 8 bases and the J gene end by 1 base; junction bases not matched to a gene: 3. As DNA, the CDR3 is TGTGCCAGCGGGGGACAGGGGGCTTCTGGGGCCAACGTCCTGACTTTC. This sequence encodes CASGGQGASGANVLTF.

This rearrangement joins TRBV19 to TRBJ2-7; 10 bases map to TRBD2. The CDR3 length is 15 residues. V trimming: 3 bases; J trimming: 1 base; junction bases outside the gene matches: 3. Germline values: CDR1 LNHDA, CDR2 SQIVND (reference sequence). The CDR3 sequence is CASSMLAGVSYEQYF. CDR3 coding DNA: TGTGCCAGTAGTATGCTAGCGGGAGTTTCCTACGAGCAGTACTTC.

V is TRBV11-2 and J is TRBJ1-5; 10 bases are a match to TRBD1. This CDR3 is 15 amino acids long. CDR1 and CDR2 from the germline V gene are SGHAT and FQNNGV. V was clipped by 5 bases and J by 7 bases; unmatched bases: 8. In DNA, the CDR3 is TGTGCCAGCAGCCCCGGGACAGGGGCTATCCAGCCCCAGCATTTT. Translated, it gives CASSPGTGAIQPQHF.

V gene TRBV7-9 combines with J gene TRBJ2-4, with D maybe TRBD2 (7 bases). The V end lost 3 bases, the J end lost 1 base, and 16 bases lay between the germline ends. The CDR3 length is 17 residues. Germline CDR1 and CDR2: SEHNR and FQNEAQ (reference sequence). The CDR3, as DNA: TGTGCCAGCAGCTTGACGAAGGGGGGGGGTGCCAAAAACATTCAGTACTTC. Residues: CASSLTKGGGAKNIQYF.

This chain links TRBV5-4 with TRBJ2-7, with 8 bases that match TRBD2. Looked up from germline, CDR1 is SGHNT and CDR2 is YYREEE (reference sequence). The J segment lost 6 bases and the V segment lost 4 bases, leaving 12 bases of the junction unmatched. There are 15 residues in the CDR3. The CDR3 region is CASSPTLAGLGEQYF. The CDR3 region has the DNA TGTGCCAGCAGCCCGACATTAGCGGGACTGGGCGAGCAGTACTTC.

This chain joins TRBV9 and TRBJ2-5; D is possibly TRBD2 (5 bases). CDR3 length equals 14 residues. Germline loops: CDR1 SGDLS, CDR2 YYNGEE. With 0 bases removed from V and 2 bases from J, the gap between germline ends came to 8 bases. CDR3 protein: CASSVAQRQETQYF. CDR3 nucleotide sequence: TGTGCCAGCAGCGTAGCACAGCGGCAAGAGACCCAGTACTTC. The variable domain in full, with the rest retrieved from reference TRBV9 and TRBJ2-5, is DSGVTQTPKHLITATGQRVTLRCSPRSGDLSVYWYQQSLDQGLQFLIQYYNGEERAKGNILERFSAQQFPDLHSELNLSSLELGDSALYFCASSVAQRQETQYFGPGTRLLVL.

This chain connects TRBV19 to TRBJ1-2, with D unclear. This CDR3 spans 14 amino acids. In germline, CDR1 is LNHDA, CDR2 SQIVND (reference sequence). The germline V and J ends were trimmed by 1 base and 8 bases, with 14 bases remaining between them. CDR3 residues: CASSIGTPAGGYTF. CDR3 in DNA: TGTGCCAGTAGTATAGGGACCCCGGCGGGGGGCTACACCTTC. Looking up the rest from reference TRBV19 and TRBJ1-2 gives the full variable domain: DGGITQSPKYLFRKEGQNVTLSCEQNLNHDAMYWYRQDPGQGLRLIYYSQIVNDFQKGDIAEGYSVSREKKESFPLTVTSAQKNPTAFYLCASSIGTPAGGYTFGSGTRLTVV.

This clone was counted a few times. The rearrangement links TRBV11-2 to TRBJ2-1, with 8 bases aligning to TRBD2. From germline, CDR1 is SGHAT and CDR2 FQNNGV. V lost 3 bases, J lost 2 bases, and 6 bases stayed unmatched. This CDR3 region has 16 residues. CDR3 residues: CASSFSGRGAYNEQFF. The CDR3 DNA follows: TGTGCCAGCAGCTTTTCCGGGAGGGGGGCCTACAATGAGCAGTTCTTC.

The chain uses TRBV10-2 and TRBJ1-5, with D hard to call. Germline assignment: CDR1 WSHSY and CDR2 SAAADI. This CDR3 is built from 17 residues. V lost 0 bases, J lost 3 bases, and 15 bases lay in between. CDR3 coding DNA: TGCGCCAGCAGTGAGTCGTTGATGACAAAGGCCAATCAGCCCCAGCATTTT. Protein product: CASSESLMTKANQPQHF.

The chain employs TRBV28 and TRBJ2-3; TRBD2 aligns across 14 bases. CDR1 is MDHEN and CDR2 is SYDVKM in the germline V gene. Trimming at V came to 3 bases and at J to 10 bases, leaving 6 bases not matched to a gene. This CDR3 has 15 residues. The CDR3 bases are TGTGCCAGCAGTTTGACTAGCGGGAGGGATAAGGCGCAGTATTTT. This sequence encodes CASSLTSGRDKAQYF. Variable domain in full (rest from reference TRBV28 and TRBJ2-3): DVKVTQSSRYLVKRTGEKVFLECVQDMDHENMFWYRQDPGLGLRLIYFSYDVKMKEKGDIPEGYSVSREKKERFSLILESASTNQTSMYLCASSLTSGRDKAQYFGPGTRLTVL.

The J gene is TRBJ2-1, the V gene TRBV27; 9 bases are shared with TRBD1. The ends lost 7 bases at V and 3 bases at J; junction bases unmatched: 4. Looked up from germline, CDR1 is MNHEY and CDR2 is SMNVEV (reference sequence). The CDR3 is 14 amino acids. CDR3 sequence: CASTGTGIYNEQFF. The DNA for the CDR3 is TGTGCCAGCACCGGGACAGGGATCTACAATGAGCAGTTCTTC.

The chain links TRBV18 to TRBJ1-1; D is unclear. Germline CDR1 and CDR2: KGHSH and LQKENI. Trimming removed 3 bases from V and 1 base from J, with 24 bases in between. The CDR3 has 19 amino acids. Here the CDR3 DNA reads TGTGCCAGCTCACCCTTAATTACTTTCCAACTGAATAGGAACACTGAAGCTTTCTTT. Its translation is CASSPLITFQLNRNTEAFF.

With respect to this clone: Other DNA sequences in this specimen translate into the identical CDR3. This sequence joins TRBV5-1 and TRBJ2-1; 7 bases fit TRBD2. Germline V gene sequence: CDR1 SGHRS, CDR2 YFSETQ. The J segment lost 4 bases and the V segment lost 3 bases, leaving 4 bases of the junction unmatched. The CDR3 runs 14 residues. Here the CDR3 reads CASSSSGGYNEQFF. The CDR3 bases are TGCGCCAGCAGCTCCTCGGGAGGTTACAATGAGCAGTTCTTC.

This chain connects TRBV27 to TRBJ1-1, with D possibly TRBD1 on 5 matching bases. Trimming took off 5 bases at V and 7 bases at J, with 17 bases between the two ends. Germline V lookup: CDR1 MNHEY, CDR2 SMNVEV (reference sequence). The CDR3 runs 14 residues. The CDR3 DNA reads as TGTGCCAGCAGTCCAGCTCGGGGGACGATTGAAGCTTTCTTT. Translation gives CASSPARGTIEAFF.

This chain uses TRBV11-1 with TRBJ2-1; 8 bases map to TRBD2. V shed 2 bases and J 6 bases; nucleotides not matched to a gene: 9. Germline V gives CDR1 SGHAT, CDR2 FQDESV (reference sequence). This CDR3 has 16 amino acids. The CDR3 nucleotides read TGTGCCAGCAGCTTATTAGCGGGGCCTCTAGGCAATGAGCAGTTCTTC. Translated, it gives CASSLLAGPLGNEQFF.

The chain joins TRBV7-3 to TRBJ2-3, with D possibly matching TRBD1 (7 bases). V lost 5 bases, J lost 2 bases, and 14 bases lay in between. Germline V lookup: CDR1 SGHTA, CDR2 FQGTGA. This CDR3 spans 15 amino acids. This CDR3 is CASSLGGQTTDTQYF. The CDR3 DNA sequence: TGTGCCAGCAGCCTGGGGGGACAGACCACAGATACGCAGTATTTT.

This chain joins TRBV5-6 and TRBJ1-2; D is unclear. Germline loops: CDR1 SGHDT, CDR2 YYEEEE. CDR3 length: 12 residues. The V end lost 3 bases, the J end lost 4 bases, and 7 bases lay between the germline ends. The chain's CDR3 is CASSSTVYGYTF. In DNA, the CDR3 is TGTGCCAGCAGCTCTACGGTCTATGGCTACACCTTC.

The CDR3 region is CASSLTSGSGLYNEQFF. CDR3 in DNA: TGTGCCAGCAGTCTGACTAGCGGGAGTGGACTCTACAATGAGCAGTTCTTC. This rearrangement joins TRBV28 to TRBJ2-1; 12 bases are shared with TRBD2. CDR1 and CDR2 from the germline V gene are MDHEN and SYDVKM. CDR3 length: 17 residues. V was clipped by 5 bases and J by 3 bases; unmatched bases: 8.

The chain links TRBV4-3 to TRBJ2-1, with 14 bases fitting TRBD2. This CDR3 is built from 18 residues. The V gene end was trimmed by 3 bases and the J gene end by 6 bases; junction bases not matched to a gene: 10. CDR1 LGHNA and CDR2 YSLEER come from the germline V gene. This CDR3 reads CASSQARGTSGSSNEQFF. CDR3 nucleotide sequence: TGCGCCAGCAGCCAGGCTCGGGGGACTAGCGGGAGTAGCAATGAGCAGTTCTTC.

The gene calls are TRBV6-1 and TRBJ2-5; TRBD2 aligns across 12 bases. J was trimmed by 4 bases and V by 0 bases; bases with no gene match: 9. Germline V lookup: CDR1 MNHNS, CDR2 SASEGT. The CDR3 consists of 18 residues. CDR3 sequence reads: CASSEADRLAGVPETQYF. CDR3 in DNA: TGTGCCAGCAGTGAAGCTGATCGACTAGCGGGAGTACCAGAGACCCAGTACTTC.

Comment on this clone: The conserved phenylalanine or tryptophan is not found at the CDR3 terminus, so this likely reflects a read error. No DNA is shown, since the ends of the CDR3 on it are uncertain; the CDR3 is the one TCRdb lists. V is TRBV5-6 and J is TRBJ2-4; TRBD2 is the table's D call, not checked against the DNA. The CDR3 numbers 13 amino acids, ends counted. Germline loops: CDR1 SGHDT, CDR2 YYEEEE. The CDR3: CASSLGLSSSHTV.

The V and J genes are TRBV4-2 and TRBJ2-1, with TRBD2 matching 8 bases. The CDR3 covers 22 residues. J gave up 5 bases and V 1 base, and 25 bases lay outside the gene matches. The germline V gene encodes CDR1 LGHNA and CDR2 YNFKEQ. The CDR3 sequence is CASSQGLRFPSQSGSRDNEQFF. In DNA, the CDR3 is TGTGCCAGCAGCCAAGGCCTACGTTTTCCAAGCCAAAGCGGGAGTAGGGACAATGAGCAGTTCTTC.

The chain joins TRBV7-9 to TRBJ2-1; 9 bases line up with TRBD2. CDR3 length equals 14 residues. CDR1 SEHNR and CDR2 FQNEAQ come from the germline V gene (reference sequence). V lost 5 bases, J lost 15 bases, and 14 bases stayed unmatched. The CDR3 DNA follows: TGTGCCAGCAGCCCAGAGGCGGGAGGGCCCCGTCGGTTCTTC. Translation gives CASSPEAGGPRRFF. The variable domain in full, completed from reference TRBV7-9 and TRBJ2-1, reads DTGVSQNPRHKITKRGQNVTFRCDPISEHNRLYWYRQTLGQGPEFLTYFQNEAQLEKSRLLSDRFSAERPKGSFSTLEIQRTEQGDSAMYLCASSPEAGGPRRFFGPGTRLTVL.

V and J are TRBV18 and TRBJ2-5, with 7 positions matching TRBD2. Germline lookup yields CDR1 KGHSH and CDR2 LQKENI. The trim removed 6 bases at V and 3 bases at J, leaving 4 bases unmatched. CDR3 length equals 13 residues. Here the CDR3 reads CASSPGGKETQYF. DNA for the CDR3: TGTGCCAGCTCTCCCGGGGGGAAAGAGACCCAGTACTTC.

The chain combines TRBV2 with TRBJ1-1; TRBD1 agrees at 7 bases. Germline CDR1 SNHLY, CDR2 FYNNEI. CDR3 size: 17 residues. J lost 2 bases, V lost 5 bases, and 14 bases had no gene match. CDR3 residues: CASSTLRQGFGNTEAFF. CDR3 in DNA: TGTGCCAGCAGTACCTTGAGACAGGGTTTTGGCAACACTGAAGCTTTCTTT.